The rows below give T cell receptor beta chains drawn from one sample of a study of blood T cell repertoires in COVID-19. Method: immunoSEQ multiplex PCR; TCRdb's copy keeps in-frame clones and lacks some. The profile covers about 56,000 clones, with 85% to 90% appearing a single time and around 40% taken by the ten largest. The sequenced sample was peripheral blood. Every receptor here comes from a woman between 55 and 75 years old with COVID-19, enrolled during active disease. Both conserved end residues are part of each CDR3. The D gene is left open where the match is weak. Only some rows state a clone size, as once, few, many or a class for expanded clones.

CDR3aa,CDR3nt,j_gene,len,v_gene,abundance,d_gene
CASTLDRGTLRSPLHF,TGTGCCAGCACCTTGGACAGGGGAACTCTTCGTTCACCCCTCCACTTT,TRBJ1-6,16,TRBV2,once,TRBD1
CASSLSTGNTEAFF,TGTGCCAGCAGCTTATCGACAGGGAACACTGAAGCTTTCTTT,TRBJ1-1,14,TRBV7-6,.,.
CASSLPSDYGYTF,TGTGCCAGCAGTTTACCCAGCGACTATGGCTACACCTTC,TRBJ1-2,13,TRBV28,.,.
CSASMGNTGELFF,TGCAGTGCTAGTATGGGCAACACCGGGGAGCTGTTTTTT,TRBJ2-2,13,TRBV20-1,.,.
CASSFRDRGLPNVLTF,TGTGCCAGTAGTTTCCGGGACAGGGGACTTCCCAACGTCCTGACTTTC,TRBJ2-6,16,TRBV19,.,TRBD1
CASSLIQINTDTQYF,TGTGCCAGCAGTTTAATCCAGATAAACACAGATACGCAGTATTTT,TRBJ2-3,15,TRBV28,.,.
CASSWTGSSYEQYF,TGTGCCAGCAGTTGGACAGGGAGCTCCTACGAGCAGTACTTC,TRBJ2-7,14,TRBV6-5,.,TRBD1
CAISVSGGGNTIYF,TGTGCCATCAGTGTTTCAGGGGGAGGAAACACCATATATTTT,TRBJ1-3,14,TRBV10-3,.,TRBD1
CASSLARGADTQYF,TGTGCCAGCAGCTTGGCCCGGGGGGCAGATACGCAGTATTTT,TRBJ2-3,14,TRBV5-4,.,TRBD2
CASSLTGGSSSYEQYF,TGTGCCAGCAGTCTCACAGGGGGATCAAGCTCCTACGAGCAGTACTTC,TRBJ2-7,16,TRBV4-2,.,TRBD1
CASSDPGDPGDEQFF,TGTGCCAGCAGTGATCCCGGAGATCCCGGCGATGAGCAGTTCTTC,TRBJ2-1,15,TRBV6-1,.,.
CASSQGQDSNQPQHF,TGTGCCAGCAGCCAAGGTCAGGATAGCAATCAGCCCCAGCATTTT,TRBJ1-5,15,TRBV3-1/TRBV3-2,.,.
CASSWTGGNQPQHF,TGTGCCAGCAGCTGGACAGGCGGCAATCAGCCCCAGCATTTT,TRBJ1-5,14,TRBV7-2,few,TRBD1
CASSTGPWGTEAFF,TGTGCCAGCTCGACAGGGCCGTGGGGAACTGAAGCTTTCTTT,TRBJ1-1,14,TRBV6-5,.,TRBD1
CASSPYSSASGQETQYF,TGTGCCAGCTCACCATACTCTAGCGCTAGCGGCCAAGAGACCCAGTACTTC,TRBJ2-5,17,TRBV18,.,TRBD2
CASSFFEGAVGYTF,TGTGCCAGCAGCTTCTTTGAGGGGGCCGTTGGCTACACCTTC,TRBJ1-2,14,TRBV6-2/TRBV6-3,.,TRBD1
CASSQGAANTEAFF,TGTGCCAGCAGCCAAGGAGCGGCGAACACTGAAGCTTTCTTT,TRBJ1-1,14,TRBV3-1/TRBV3-2,.,.
CASSFRQNTGELFF,TGTGCCAGCAGCTTTAGACAGAACACCGGGGAGCTGTTTTTT,TRBJ2-2,14,TRBV7-2,.,.
CASSLRSGGQETQYF,TGTGCCAGCAGTTTAAGAAGCGGGGGACAAGAGACCCAGTACTTC,TRBJ2-5,15,TRBV28,.,TRBD2
CATSDQSRGYGYTF,TGTGCCACCAGTGACCAGAGCCGGGGCTATGGCTACACCTTC,TRBJ1-2,14,TRBV24-1,few,.
CASSSTDSSGANVLTF,TGTGCCAGCAGCTCTACAGATAGCTCTGGGGCCAACGTCCTGACTTTC,TRBJ2-6,16,TRBV5-4,.,.
CASSLYGSGGMPGADEQYF,TGTGCCAGCAGCTTATATGGGAGTGGGGGGATGCCGGGTGCGGATGAGCAGTACTTC,TRBJ2-7,19,TRBV7-9,.,.
CASSLPSGRVSEQFF,TGTGCCAGCAGCCTTCCTAGCGGGAGAGTGAGTGAGCAGTTCTTC,TRBJ2-1,15,TRBV11-2,.,TRBD2
CASSPQDYPYNEQFF,TGTGCCAGCAGTCCTCAAGACTACCCCTACAATGAGCAGTTCTTC,TRBJ2-1,15,TRBV28,once,.
CASSTRVGYTF,TGTGCCAGCAGTACTCGCGTTGGCTACACCTTC,TRBJ1-2,11,TRBV2,few,.
CASSQLMMGLSKQKLFF,TGTGCCAGCAGCCAGCTTATGATGGGACTGTCTAAACAAAAACTGTTTTTT,TRBJ1-4,17,TRBV7-8,.,.
CASSLRSGFNEKLFF,TGTGCCAGCAGCTTAAGGTCAGGGTTTAATGAAAAACTGTTTTTT,TRBJ1-4,15,TRBV5-6,few,.
CASAQTVSGNTIYF,TGTGCCAGCGCCCAGACAGTCTCTGGAAACACCATATATTTT,TRBJ1-3,14,TRBV9,.,.
CASGSETGGETQYF,TGTGCTAGTGGATCTGAGACTGGCGGGGAGACCCAGTACTTC,TRBJ2-5,14,TRBV12-5,.,.
CASSYGTAATYEQYF,TGTGCCAGCAGTTACGGGACAGCCGCTACCTACGAGCAGTACTTC,TRBJ2-7,15,TRBV6-2/TRBV6-3,.,TRBD1
CASSQRPTGVTDTQYF,TGTGCCAGCAGCCAACGACCGACAGGGGTGACAGATACGCAGTATTTT,TRBJ2-3,16,TRBV3-1/TRBV3-2,.,TRBD1
CASRGGVNSPLHF,TGTGCCAGCAGGGGAGGGGTCAATTCACCCCTCCACTTT,TRBJ1-6,13,TRBV12-3/TRBV12-4,once,.
CASSLEGQWRF,TGTGCCAGCAGCTTGGAGGGACAGTGGCGGTTC,TRBJ2-7,11,TRBV5-6,.,TRBD1
CASSESAANTGELFF,TGCGCCAGCAGTGAGTCTGCGGCGAACACCGGGGAGCTGTTTTTT,TRBJ2-2,15,TRBV10-1,.,.
CASGASTDTQYF,TGTGCCAGCGGGGCCAGCACAGATACGCAGTATTTT,TRBJ2-3,12,TRBV11-2,.,.
CASSVVGGNSPLHF,TGTGCCAGCAGCGTCGTGGGGGGGAATTCACCCCTCCACTTT,TRBJ1-6,14,TRBV9,.,.
CASSYFPGFNEKLFF,TGTGCCAGCAGTTACTTCCCAGGGTTTAATGAAAAACTGTTTTTT,TRBJ1-4,15,TRBV6-5,.,.
CASSQGADTQYF,TGTGCCAGCAGCCAGGGGGCAGATACGCAGTATTTT,TRBJ2-3,12,TRBV28,.,TRBD1
CASSQGGIQYF,TGTGCCAGCTCCCAAGGGGGCATTCAGTACTTC,TRBJ2-4,11,TRBV27,.,.
CASSPRTGSQETQYF,TGTGCCAGCAGCCCACGGACAGGGTCTCAAGAGACCCAGTACTTC,TRBJ2-5,15,TRBV28,.,TRBD1
CAWSAGTGWGWAPLHF,TGTGCCTGGAGTGCCGGGACAGGATGGGGATGGGCGCCCCTCCACTTT,TRBJ1-6,16,TRBV30,.,TRBD1
CASSIGGDEAFF,TGTGCCAGCAGCATAGGGGGAGATGAAGCTTTCTTT,TRBJ1-1,12,TRBV7-9,.,.
CASSFRGNSPLHF,TGTGCCAGCAGCTTCAGGGGAAATTCACCCCTCCACTTT,TRBJ1-6,13,TRBV5-6,.,.
CAWISSGGNTQYF,TGTGCCTGGATATCTTCAGGTGGAAATACGCAGTATTTT,TRBJ2-3,13,TRBV30,.,.
CAISLTGIEVGQYF,TGTGCCATCAGCCTGACAGGGATTGAGGTGGGGCAGTACTTC,TRBJ2-7,14,TRBV10-3,.,TRBD1